This T cell receptor beta chain was profiled in a study of PD-1 blockade in mismatch repair-deficient tumors. All patients were mismatch repair deficient, assessed by either PCR or immunohistochemistry. The TCR-sequenced patients were three responders to pembrolizumab. The assay was immunoSEQ multiplex PCR, and TCRdb's table has in-frame clones only and misses some. The sample yields about 19,000 clones, over 70% seen once. The V and J ends lost 4 bases and 6 bases, in that order; junction bases with no gene match: 8. Germline assignment: CDR1 SGHTS and CDR2 YDEGEE. The CDR3 runs to 15 residues. The sequencing used PBMCs, collected 52 weeks after starting pembrolizumab. The sequence was obtained from an adult with mismatch repair-deficient cancer. The rearrangement uses TRBV5-8 and TRBJ2-1, with 9 bases identical to TRBD1. For the CDR3, the DNA is TGTGCCAGCAGCGGGGGACAGGGACTGGTCAATGAGCAGTTCTTC. The encoded protein is CASSGGQGLVNEQFF.